A single sample is the source of the 26 T cell receptor beta chains below, sequenced in a study of T-cell reconstitution after alpha-beta-depleted transplantation in children. Preparation of the TCRbeta library involved a method that used unique molecular identifiers. TCRdb fed the PCR reads into MiXCR, producing one record per CDR3 protein. The sample includes about 240,000 distinct CDR3 sequences, about 12% seen only once; the top ten take roughly 2.6%. The sequencing used PBMCs from the stem cell graft donor, collected from the stem cell graft. Receptors originate from a human donor who donated a stem cell graft to a child with acute lymphoblastic leukemia.

This clonotype has a count of ten or more. The chain links TRBV6-5 to TRBJ2-5; D unclear. Germline V gene data show CDR1 as MNHEY and CDR2 as SVGAGI. The CDR3 has 16 residues. V lost 0 bases, J lost 1 base, and 12 bases lay in between. CDR3 in DNA: TGTGCCAGCAGTTACTCTCCCGTTTTGACCCAAGAGACCCAGTACTTC. It codes for CASSYSPVLTQETQYF.

This clonotype has only a few counts. The chain couples TRBV7-9 to TRBJ1-5; D possibly corresponds to TRBD1 (6 bases). There are 14 residues in the CDR3. V lost 5 bases, J lost 6 bases, and 14 bases lay in between. Germline CDR1 is SEHNR and CDR2 is FQNEAQ (reference sequence). DNA for the CDR3: TGTGCCAGCAGCAGACAGGAGGGCGGTCAGCCCCAGCATTTT. Protein product: CASSRQEGGQPQHF.

This clonotype was observed at least ten times. This chain uses TRBV7-2 with TRBJ1-6; no clear D gene. V dropped 3 bases and J dropped 7 bases, with 10 bases sitting between them. CDR3 length: 14 amino acids. Per germline, CDR1 SGHTA and CDR2 FQGNSA. The CDR3 nucleotides are TGTGCCAGCAGCTTTGACCGACGGAATTCACCCCTCCACTTT. Amino acid sequence: CASSFDRRNSPLHF.

This clonotype has ten or more counts. This chain joins TRBV28 and TRBJ2-3; the D gene could be TRBD1 or TRBD2 (6 bases each). CDR3 length: 15 amino acids. V lost 5 bases and J 7 bases, leaving 19 bases between the germline ends. The germline V gene encodes CDR1 MDHEN and CDR2 SYDVKM. DNA for the CDR3: TGTGCCAGCAGTAAGAAGGGGGGCGTAGGAAATACGCAGTATTTT. It encodes CASSKKGGVGNTQYF.

This clonotype was detected ten times or more. The gene calls are TRBV27 and TRBJ2-7, with D possibly TRBD1 on 5 matching bases. Trimming took off 5 bases at V and 4 bases at J, with 9 bases between the two ends. The germline gives CDR1 MNHEY, CDR2 SMNVEV (reference sequence). The CDR3 totals 12 residues. CDR3 DNA: TGTGCCAGCAGTGACAGATTTTACGAGCAGTACTTC. Protein product: CASSDRFYEQYF.

This clonotype was seen at least ten times. The CDR3 sequence: CASSPVGQNTEAFF. CDR3 nucleotides: TGCGCCAGCAGCCCGGTCGGGCAGAACACTGAAGCTTTCTTT. The V and J genes are TRBV5-1 and TRBJ1-1; D is uncertain. Germline CDR1 reads SGHRS; CDR2 reads YFSETQ. This CDR3 spans 14 amino acids. V was pared by 4 bases and J by 1 base, with 11 bases between.

This clonotype was recorded at least ten times. V and J are TRBV11-2 and TRBJ2-2; no firm D call. The V gene's germline CDR1 is SGHAT and CDR2 FQNNGV. Between the trimmed V and J ends, which lost 6 bases and 1 base, there was a span of 3 bases. CDR3 size: 12 residues. The CDR3 nucleotides read TGTGCCAGCAGTGTGAACACCGGGGAGCTGTTTTTT. Translating gives CASSVNTGELFF. Drawing the rest from reference TRBV11-2 and TRBJ2-2, the complete variable domain is EAGVAQSPRYKIIEKRQSVAFWCNPISGHATLYWYQQILGQGPKLLIQFQNNGVVDDSQLPKDRFSAERLKGVDSTLKIQPAKLEDSAVYLCASSVNTGELFFGEGSRLTVL.

Ten or more counts support this clonotype. The chain links TRBV28 to TRBJ1-6, with 7 bases that match TRBD1. The CDR3 loop spans 19 amino acids. Germline V gives CDR1 MDHEN, CDR2 SYDVKM. After removal of 2 bases from V and 8 bases from J, the junction contained 18 bases not matched to a gene. Here the CDR3 reads CASSLVGQTILSGDSPLHF. CDR3 coding DNA: TGTGCCAGCAGTTTAGTGGGACAGACAATCCTGTCGGGGGATTCACCCCTCCACTTT.

This clonotype occurred many times. This rearrangement joins TRBV5-6 to TRBJ2-3; tentative D call: TRBD1 (5 bases). CDR3 length equals 16 residues. Germline CDR1 reads SGHDT; CDR2 reads YYEEEE. Trimming left V 0 bases short and J 0 bases short, with 11 bases between. The CDR3 loop is CASSLDRSYSTDTQYF. DNA for the CDR3: TGTGCCAGCAGCTTGGACAGGTCGTATAGCACAGATACGCAGTATTTT.

This clonotype has more than one count but fewer than ten. This rearrangement joins TRBV7-9 to TRBJ2-5; D unresolved. The CDR3 contains 15 residues. Germline CDR1 is SEHNR and CDR2 is FQNEAQ (reference sequence). Trimming took 5 bases from V and 2 from J, leaving 15 bases between them. In DNA form, the CDR3 reads TGTGCCAGCAGCCCTCCGACCGTTGATCAAGAGACCCAGTACTTC. This gives the protein CASSPPTVDQETQYF.

At least ten counts were recorded for this clonotype. The rearrangement links TRBV5-1 to TRBJ2-3, with TRBD2 matching over 8 bases. From germline, CDR1 is SGHRS and CDR2 YFSETQ. After removal of 6 bases from V and 4 bases from J, the junction contained 10 bases not matched to a gene. The CDR3 has 15 amino acids. CDR3 DNA: TGCGCCAGCACGGGAGGGGTTTTTCGGGCAGATACGCAGTATTTT. It is translated as CASTGGVFRADTQYF. Full variable domain (rest looked up from reference TRBV5-1 and TRBJ2-3): KAGVTQTPRYLIKTRGQQVTLSCSPISGHRSVSWYQQTPGQGLQFLFEYFSETQRNKGNFPGRFSGRQFSNSRSEMNVSTLELGDSALYLCASTGGVFRADTQYFGPGTRLTVL.

This clonotype showed up many times. The rearrangement links TRBV12-3 or TRBV12-4 to TRBJ2-7; perhaps TRBD1 as D (5 bases). V lost 5 bases and J lost 4, with 9 bases in between. The CDR3 consists of 12 residues. Here the CDR3 reads CASSQDRYEQYF. In DNA, the CDR3 is TGTGCCAGCAGTCAAGACAGATACGAGCAGTACTTC.

There are many counts of this clonotype. The chain combines TRBV12-3 or TRBV12-4 with TRBJ1-1; D is unclear. Trimming removed 6 bases from V and 12 bases from J, with 17 bases in between. The CDR3 has 12 amino acids. The CDR3 loop is CASSSETRVSFF. CDR3 DNA sequence: TGTGCCAGCAGCTCTGAAACAAGGGTGTCTTTCTTT.

There are many counts of this clonotype. The V and J genes are TRBV5-1 and TRBJ2-2, with D perhaps matching TRBD2 (6 bases). This CDR3 has 16 residues. Per germline, CDR1 SGHRS and CDR2 YFSETQ. V was shortened by 5 bases and J by 3 bases, with 17 bases between the two germline ends. CDR3 sequence reads: CASSLGSGGDTGELFF. For the CDR3, the DNA is TGCGCCAGCAGTCTAGGTAGCGGAGGAGACACCGGGGAGCTGTTTTTT.

The genes are TRBV5-6 and TRBJ2-7; 9 bases match TRBD2. CDR1 is SGHDT and CDR2 is YYEEEE in the germline V gene. The CDR3 length is 16 residues. Trimming cost V 2 bases and J 2 bases; bases outside gene matches: 8. The CDR3 here is CASSFRSLAGTYEQYF. The CDR3 DNA is TGTGCCAGCAGCTTCCGCTCGCTAGCGGGAACCTACGAGCAGTACTTC.

This clonotype has at least ten counts. J is TRBJ2-1 and V is TRBV6-2 or TRBV6-3; TRBD2 aligns across 13 bases. J gave up 0 bases and V 6 bases, and 14 bases lay outside the gene matches. The CDR3 length is 20 residues. Per the germline V gene, CDR1 is MNHEY and CDR2 is SVGEGT. This CDR3 is CASSGRLAGGKSSSYNEQFF. In nucleotides, the CDR3 is TGTGCCAGCAGCGGGAGACTAGCGGGGGGCAAATCAAGCTCCTACAATGAGCAGTTCTTC.

This clonotype was counted many times. The V gene is TRBV5-5, the J gene TRBJ1-1; D is perhaps TRBD1 (6 bases). The CDR3 contains 12 residues. Trimming removed 3 bases at V and 14 bases at J, with 17 bases between. Germline CDR1 reads SGHKS; CDR2 reads YYEKEE (reference sequence). CDR3 in amino acids: CASSWGTKGGFF. CDR3 nucleotide sequence: TGTGCCAGCAGCTGGGGTACTAAGGGGGGCTTCTTT.

This clonotype was detected ten times or more. DNA for the CDR3: TGTGCCAGCAGTGAGCTCAGGGGGCGGTTTGGCTACACCTTC. Translation: CASSELRGRFGYTF. This chain links TRBV6-1 with TRBJ1-2, with 8 nucleotides matching TRBD1. This CDR3 is built from 14 residues. Germline lookup yields CDR1 MNHNS and CDR2 SASEGT. J was trimmed by 7 bases and V by 3 bases; bases with no gene match: 7.

This clonotype was detected many times. The chain has TRBV19 and TRBJ1-6, with D unresolved. From germline, CDR1 is LNHDA and CDR2 SQIVND (reference sequence). The CDR3 runs 16 residues. Trimming took 3 bases from V and 3 from J, leaving 12 bases between them. The CDR3 coding sequence is TGTGCCAGTAGTATTTCCTCCAGGATCTATAATTCACCCCTCCACTTT. Its translation is CASSISSRIYNSPLHF. Full variable domain (missing parts from reference TRBV19 and TRBJ1-6): DGGITQSPKYLFRKEGQNVTLSCEQNLNHDAMYWYRQDPGQGLRLIYYSQIVNDFQKGDIAEGYSVSREKKESFPLTVTSAQKNPTAFYLCASSISSRIYNSPLHFGNGTRLTVT.

The table lists this clonotype with many counts. The chain employs TRBV4-2 and TRBJ1-3; D remains unclear. Between the trimmed V and J ends, which lost 0 bases and 3 bases, there was a span of 9 bases. CDR3 length: 15 residues. Looked up from germline, CDR1 is LGHNA and CDR2 is YNFKEQ. The CDR3 here is CASSQDNEGGNTIYF. Here the CDR3 DNA reads TGTGCCAGCAGCCAAGATAATGAGGGTGGAAACACCATATATTTT.

This clonotype was counted many times. The V gene is TRBV7-2, the J gene TRBJ2-7; 7 nucleotides agree with TRBD1. This CDR3 region has 14 residues. The V and J ends lost 1 base and 1 base, in that order; junction bases with no gene match: 1. The germline V gene has CDR1 SGHTA and CDR2 FQGNSA. This chain's CDR3 is CASSLVQGSYEQYF. The CDR3 DNA reads as TGTGCCAGCAGCTTAGTACAGGGGTCCTACGAGCAGTACTTC. Using reference TRBV7-2 and TRBJ2-7 for the parts outside the CDR3, the full variable domain is GAGVSQSPSNKVTEKGKDVELRCDPISGHTALYWYRQSLGQGLEFLIYFQGNSAPDKSGLPSDRFSAERTGGSVSTLTIQRTQQEDSAVYLCASSLVQGSYEQYFGPGTRLTVT.

This clonotype was seen at least ten times. V gene TRBV4-3 combines with J gene TRBJ1-2; D gene unclear. V lost 0 bases and J 3 bases, leaving 14 bases between the germline ends. CDR1 is LGHNA and CDR2 is YSLEER in the germline V gene. The CDR3 spans 16 residues. For the CDR3, the DNA is TGCGCCAGCAGCCAAGATCCAGGCCCGCGCGACTATGGCTACACCTTC. Translation: CASSQDPGPRDYGYTF.

This clonotype was found many times. This chain uses TRBV5-1 with TRBJ2-7, with D tentatively TRBD2 (5 bases). The CDR3 runs to 13 residues. Germline CDR1 and CDR2: SGHRS and YFSETQ. V lost 3 bases, J lost 3 bases, and 10 bases lay in between. The CDR3 region is CASSSGRGYEQYF. CDR3 nucleotides: TGCGCCAGCAGCTCCGGACGGGGCTACGAGCAGTACTTC.

This clonotype was recorded many times. This chain's CDR3 is CSADETGSGNTIYF. The CDR3 coding sequence is TGCAGTGCGGATGAGACAGGCTCTGGAAACACCATATATTTT. This sequence joins TRBV20-1 and TRBJ1-3, with a possible D match to TRBD1 (6 bases). Trimming removed 6 bases from V and 0 bases from J, with 12 bases in between. Germline assignment: CDR1 DFQATT and CDR2 SNEGSKA (reference sequence). This CDR3 is built from 14 residues.

This clonotype was seen at least ten times. The V gene is TRBV5-1, the J gene TRBJ2-2; TRBD1 aligns across 8 bases. This CDR3 contains 15 residues. CDR1 SGHRS and CDR2 YFSETQ come from the germline V gene. J was trimmed by 4 bases and V by 4 bases; bases with no gene match: 6. This chain's CDR3 is CASSPGQGRTGELFF. CDR3 coding DNA: TGCGCCAGCAGCCCCGGACAGGGACGCACCGGGGAGCTGTTTTTT.

This clonotype showed up many times. The chain combines TRBV4-3 with TRBJ1-1; D is uncertain. V lost 0 bases and J lost 5, with 10 bases in between. CDR3 length: 14 residues. CDR1 and CDR2 from the germline V gene are LGHNA and YSLEER. In DNA form, the CDR3 reads TGCGCCAGCAGCCAAGAGTGGGGAAGGACTGAAGCTTTCTTT. It codes for CASSQEWGRTEAFF.